The subject of this entry is one T cell receptor beta chain. The sample comes from a study of blood T cell repertoires in COVID-19. In the original workflow: Quantification of nucleated cells was approximated via reference gene primer amplification. Sequenced by immunoSEQ multiplex PCR; TCRdb stores in-frame clones only, minus some. The DNA was the basis for D and trimming; V, J and clone size are from that table. Counted here are about 150,000 clones, around 82% occurring once; the ten biggest clones make up approximately 14%. The TCR sequence derives from a human donor with acute or convalescent COVID-19. The donor label of this sample is uncertain. The specimen sequenced was peripheral blood.

The CDR3 DNA follows: TGTGCCAGCTCACCAGGGAGCTCCTACAATGAGCAGTTCTTC. It codes for CASSPGSSYNEQFF. The V gene is TRBV18, the J gene TRBJ2-1, with TRBD2 as a possible D gene (5 bases). Trimming removed 2 bases at V and 0 bases at J, with 5 bases between. There are 14 residues in the CDR3. Per the germline V gene, CDR1 is KGHSH and CDR2 is LQKENI.